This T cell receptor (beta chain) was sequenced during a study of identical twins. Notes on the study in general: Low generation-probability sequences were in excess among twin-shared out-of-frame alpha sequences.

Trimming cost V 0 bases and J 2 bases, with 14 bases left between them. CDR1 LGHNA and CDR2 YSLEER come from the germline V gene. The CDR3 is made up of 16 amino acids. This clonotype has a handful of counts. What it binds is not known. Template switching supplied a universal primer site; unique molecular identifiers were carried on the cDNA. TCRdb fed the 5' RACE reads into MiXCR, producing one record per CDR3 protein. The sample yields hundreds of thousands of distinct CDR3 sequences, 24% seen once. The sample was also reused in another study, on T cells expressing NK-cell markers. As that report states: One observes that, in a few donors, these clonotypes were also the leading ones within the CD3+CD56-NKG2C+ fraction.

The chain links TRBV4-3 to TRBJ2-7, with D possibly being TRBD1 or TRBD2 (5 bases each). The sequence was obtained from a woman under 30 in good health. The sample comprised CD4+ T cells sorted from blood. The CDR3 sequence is CASSQDESRGAYEQYF. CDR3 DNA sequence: TGCGCCAGCAGCCAAGACGAATCTCGGGGCGCCTACGAGCAGTACTTC.